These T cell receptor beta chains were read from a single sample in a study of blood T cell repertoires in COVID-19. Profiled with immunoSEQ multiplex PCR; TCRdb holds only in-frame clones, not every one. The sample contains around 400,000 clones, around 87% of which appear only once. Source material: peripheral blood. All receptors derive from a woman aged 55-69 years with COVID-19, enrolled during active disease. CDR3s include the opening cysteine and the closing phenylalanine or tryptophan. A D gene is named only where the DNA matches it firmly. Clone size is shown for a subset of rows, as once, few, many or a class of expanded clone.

CDR3nt: TGTGCCAGCAGCGTACTGGGACAGAGGAGCACAGATACGCAGTATTTT
CDR3aa: CASSVLGQRSTDTQYF
d_gene: TRBD1
j_gene: TRBJ2-3
abundance: .
v_gene: TRBV9

CDR3nt: TGCAGTGCTCCCCTGGCCGATACGCAGTATTTT
CDR3aa: CSAPLADTQYF
d_gene: .
j_gene: TRBJ2-3
abundance: .
v_gene: TRBV20-1

CDR3nt: TGCGCCAGCAGCTTGGGTCAGGGGGCCGTATCCGGGGAGCTGTTTTTT
CDR3aa: CASSLGQGAVSGELFF
d_gene: TRBD1
j_gene: TRBJ2-2
abundance: .
v_gene: TRBV5-1

CDR3nt: TGCAGTGCTAGCCGCAGGGACGAGCAGTACTTC
CDR3aa: CSASRRDEQYF
d_gene: .
j_gene: TRBJ2-7
abundance: .
v_gene: TRBV20-1

CDR3nt: TGCGCCAGCTCCCGGGACAGGGACTTTTACGAGCAGTACTTC
CDR3aa: CASSRDRDFYEQYF
d_gene: TRBD1
j_gene: TRBJ2-7
abundance: .
v_gene: TRBV5-1

CDR3nt: TGTGCCAGCAGCTTTGGGGATAGGGGGCTGAGCTATGGCTACACCTTC
CDR3aa: CASSFGDRGLSYGYTF
d_gene: TRBD1
j_gene: TRBJ1-2
abundance: .
v_gene: TRBV7-9

CDR3nt: TGTGCCAGCAGCGCGCTAGATTACGAGCAGTACTTC
CDR3aa: CASSALDYEQYF
d_gene: .
j_gene: TRBJ2-7
abundance: few
v_gene: TRBV5-8

CDR3nt: TGTGCCAGCAGTTTATACGCGGGGGGAGATACGCAGTATTTT
CDR3aa: CASSLYAGGDTQYF
d_gene: TRBD2
j_gene: TRBJ2-3
abundance: .
v_gene: TRBV27

CDR3nt: TGTGCCAGCAGCAGTAGCGGAGGACAAGAGACCCAGTACTTC
CDR3aa: CASSSSGGQETQYF
d_gene: .
j_gene: TRBJ2-5
abundance: .
v_gene: TRBV5-4

CDR3nt: TGTGCCAGCAGTTACGGGGCAGGGAAGAATTCACCCCTCCACTTT
CDR3aa: CASSYGAGKNSPLHF
d_gene: .
j_gene: TRBJ1-6
abundance: .
v_gene: TRBV6-6

CDR3nt: TGTGCCAGCAGCTCCCGGTTAGCGGGGTCGACAGATACGCAGTATTTT
CDR3aa: CASSSRLAGSTDTQYF
d_gene: TRBD2
j_gene: TRBJ2-3
abundance: .
v_gene: TRBV7-9

CDR3nt: TGTGCCAGCTTACCCGGGACAGGCGAAAAACTGTTTTTT
CDR3aa: CASLPGTGEKLFF
d_gene: TRBD1
j_gene: TRBJ1-4
abundance: .
v_gene: TRBV18

CDR3nt: TGTGCCAGCAGCCCGGGACAGGGCTTCCCCGAAGCTTTCTTT
CDR3aa: CASSPGQGFPEAFF
d_gene: TRBD1
j_gene: TRBJ1-1
abundance: .
v_gene: TRBV7-2

CDR3nt: TGTGCCAGCAGCCGACAGGGGGCGGGACGAGAGACCCAGTACTTC
CDR3aa: CASSRQGAGRETQYF
d_gene: TRBD1
j_gene: TRBJ2-5
abundance: .
v_gene: TRBV5-5

CDR3nt: TGTGCCAGCAGCCAGCTAGCCTCAGATACGCAGTATTTT
CDR3aa: CASSQLASDTQYF
d_gene: .
j_gene: TRBJ2-3
abundance: .
v_gene: TRBV3-1/TRBV3-2

CDR3nt: TGTGCCACCAGCAGAGATGGGAGATCCTCCTCTGGAAACACCATATATTTT
CDR3aa: CATSRDGRSSSGNTIYF
d_gene: .
j_gene: TRBJ1-3
abundance: .
v_gene: TRBV15

CDR3nt: TGTGCCAGCAGCTTGACATATACGAATGAGCAGTTCTTC
CDR3aa: CASSLTYTNEQFF
d_gene: .
j_gene: TRBJ2-1
abundance: .
v_gene: TRBV11-2

CDR3nt: TGTGCCAGCAGCTCGTCCCTCTATTATGGCTACACCTTC
CDR3aa: CASSSSLYYGYTF
d_gene: .
j_gene: TRBJ1-2
abundance: once
v_gene: TRBV11-2

CDR3nt: TGTGCCAGCAGTCCCCTCTGGACAGGGTACACCGGGGAGCTGTTTTTT
CDR3aa: CASSPLWTGYTGELFF
d_gene: TRBD1
j_gene: TRBJ2-2
abundance: .
v_gene: TRBV6-2/TRBV6-3

CDR3nt: TGCAGTGCTAGCGTCTCCTACGAGCAGTACTTC
CDR3aa: CSASVSYEQYF
d_gene: .
j_gene: TRBJ2-7
abundance: .
v_gene: TRBV20-1

CDR3nt: TGTGCCAGCAACTCAAGGGGGGGCACTCAGCCCCAGCATTTT
CDR3aa: CASNSRGGTQPQHF
d_gene: .
j_gene: TRBJ1-5
abundance: .
v_gene: TRBV7-2

CDR3nt: TGTGCCAGCAGCTTAATCTCCACCGGGGAGCTGTTTTTT
CDR3aa: CASSLISTGELFF
d_gene: .
j_gene: TRBJ2-2
abundance: few
v_gene: TRBV7-3

CDR3nt: TGTGCCAGCAGGAGGGCGGGGCAAGGGGCTGAAGCTTTCTTT
CDR3aa: CASRRAGQGAEAFF
d_gene: .
j_gene: TRBJ1-1
abundance: .
v_gene: TRBV6-6

CDR3nt: TGTGCCAGCAGTGAATGGGGGGGCACTGAAGCTTTCTTT
CDR3aa: CASSEWGGTEAFF
d_gene: .
j_gene: TRBJ1-1
abundance: few
v_gene: TRBV6-1

CDR3nt: TGTGCCAGCAGCACAAGGACAGGGCAAGGGGCTGGGGCCAACGTCCTGACTTTC
CDR3aa: CASSTRTGQGAGANVLTF
d_gene: .
j_gene: TRBJ2-6
abundance: .
v_gene: TRBV21-1

CDR3nt: TGTGCCACCAGCAGAGTTAAAGGGGCAAACACCATATATTTT
CDR3aa: CATSRVKGANTIYF
d_gene: .
j_gene: TRBJ1-3
abundance: .
v_gene: TRBV15

CDR3nt: TGTGCCAGCAGTCATGGACAGGGGGCAAGTCAGCCCCAGCATTTT
CDR3aa: CASSHGQGASQPQHF
d_gene: TRBD1
j_gene: TRBJ1-5
abundance: .
v_gene: TRBV6-5

CDR3nt: TGTGCCAGCAGGATACCGGGGGCAGATACGCAGTATTTT
CDR3aa: CASRIPGADTQYF
d_gene: .
j_gene: TRBJ2-3
abundance: once
v_gene: TRBV6-5

CDR3nt: TGTGCCAGCAGCGCGAGGACAGGGTCAGAGACCCAGTACTTC
CDR3aa: CASSARTGSETQYF
d_gene: TRBD1
j_gene: TRBJ2-5
abundance: .
v_gene: TRBV9

CDR3nt: TGTGCCAGCAGTACAGACTCCTACGAGCAGTACTTC
CDR3aa: CASSTDSYEQYF
d_gene: .
j_gene: TRBJ2-7
abundance: .
v_gene: TRBV12-3/TRBV12-4

CDR3nt: TGTGCCAGCAGTGGAGAAGGGGGCCCTGGAAACACCATATATTTT
CDR3aa: CASSGEGGPGNTIYF
d_gene: TRBD1
j_gene: TRBJ1-3
abundance: .
v_gene: TRBV2

CDR3nt: TGTGCCAGCAGCCAAAGGGGCAGGGGGGCTGAAGCTTTCTTT
CDR3aa: CASSQRGRGAEAFF
d_gene: TRBD1
j_gene: TRBJ1-1
abundance: once
v_gene: TRBV3-1/TRBV3-2

CDR3nt: TGTGCCACCAGCAGACCGTACGTGGGGGGGCCGGGCGAAGAGACCCAGTACTTC
CDR3aa: CATSRPYVGGPGEETQYF
d_gene: .
j_gene: TRBJ2-5
abundance: .
v_gene: TRBV15

CDR3nt: TGTGCCAGCAGTCCTCTATTCGGACAGGGAAAGAATCAGCCCCAGCATTTT
CDR3aa: CASSPLFGQGKNQPQHF
d_gene: TRBD1
j_gene: TRBJ1-5
abundance: .
v_gene: TRBV28

CDR3nt: TGTGCCAGCAGTCAAGGATCGGGTTACAATGAGCAGTTCTTC
CDR3aa: CASSQGSGYNEQFF
d_gene: .
j_gene: TRBJ2-1
abundance: .
v_gene: TRBV28

CDR3nt: TGTGCCAGCAGCTCCAGACAGGGGGATTGGGGCTACACCTTC
CDR3aa: CASSSRQGDWGYTF
d_gene: TRBD1
j_gene: TRBJ1-2
abundance: .
v_gene: TRBV11-2

CDR3nt: TGTGCCAGCAGCTTGCTAGGGGGAGGGAAGGAGGGCACTTACAATGAGCAGTTCTTC
CDR3aa: CASSLLGGGKEGTYNEQFF
d_gene: .
j_gene: TRBJ2-1
abundance: .
v_gene: TRBV5-6

CDR3nt: TGTGCCAGCGGTGTTGGCAGCGACTACTCACCCCTCCACTTT
CDR3aa: CASGVGSDYSPLHF
d_gene: .
j_gene: TRBJ1-6
abundance: .
v_gene: TRBV2

CDR3nt: TGTGCCAGCAGTTACGGACAGGGGGCGGCCAATGAGCAGTTCTTC
CDR3aa: CASSYGQGAANEQFF
d_gene: TRBD1
j_gene: TRBJ2-1
abundance: few
v_gene: TRBV6-6

CDR3nt: TGTGCCAGCAGCTCGACACCTTCGATAGCCTACGAGCAGTACTTC
CDR3aa: CASSSTPSIAYEQYF
d_gene: .
j_gene: TRBJ2-7
abundance: .
v_gene: TRBV7-6

CDR3nt: TGTGCCATCAGCTGGGACAGTAACACTGAAGCTTTCTTT
CDR3aa: CAISWDSNTEAFF
d_gene: TRBD1
j_gene: TRBJ1-1
abundance: .
v_gene: TRBV10-3

CDR3nt: TGTGCCAGCAGCTTTGAGGGACTAGCGGAGAAAGAGACCCAGTACTTC
CDR3aa: CASSFEGLAEKETQYF
d_gene: TRBD2
j_gene: TRBJ2-5
abundance: .
v_gene: TRBV11-1

CDR3nt: TGTGCCAGTAGTATAGGCTCCGGGACAGTATCTAAAAACACTGAAGCTTTCTTT
CDR3aa: CASSIGSGTVSKNTEAFF
d_gene: TRBD1
j_gene: TRBJ1-1
abundance: .
v_gene: TRBV19

CDR3nt: TGTGCAAGTCGCTTAGCGTGCTCCGGGGGGTTGTACCAAGAGACCCAGTACTTC
CDR3aa: CASRLACSGGLYQETQYF
d_gene: .
j_gene: TRBJ2-5
abundance: .
v_gene: TRBV12-2

CDR3nt: TGTGCCAGCAGTGAGGACAGGGTGCTGTACTTT
CDR3aa: CASSEDRVLYF
d_gene: TRBD1
j_gene: TRBJ1-4
abundance: .
v_gene: TRBV2

CDR3nt: TGCGCCAGCAGCTTGTTGGGACAGAATAATTCACCCCTCCACTTT
CDR3aa: CASSLLGQNNSPLHF
d_gene: TRBD1
j_gene: TRBJ1-6
abundance: few
v_gene: TRBV5-1

CDR3nt: TGTGCCAGCAACCCATGGGGCGGGGATAATGAAAAACTGTTTTTT
CDR3aa: CASNPWGGDNEKLFF
d_gene: .
j_gene: TRBJ1-4
abundance: once
v_gene: TRBV5-5

CDR3nt: TGTGCCAGCAGTGAAAGGACAAATCAAGAGACCCAGTACTTC
CDR3aa: CASSERTNQETQYF
d_gene: .
j_gene: TRBJ2-5
abundance: .
v_gene: TRBV2